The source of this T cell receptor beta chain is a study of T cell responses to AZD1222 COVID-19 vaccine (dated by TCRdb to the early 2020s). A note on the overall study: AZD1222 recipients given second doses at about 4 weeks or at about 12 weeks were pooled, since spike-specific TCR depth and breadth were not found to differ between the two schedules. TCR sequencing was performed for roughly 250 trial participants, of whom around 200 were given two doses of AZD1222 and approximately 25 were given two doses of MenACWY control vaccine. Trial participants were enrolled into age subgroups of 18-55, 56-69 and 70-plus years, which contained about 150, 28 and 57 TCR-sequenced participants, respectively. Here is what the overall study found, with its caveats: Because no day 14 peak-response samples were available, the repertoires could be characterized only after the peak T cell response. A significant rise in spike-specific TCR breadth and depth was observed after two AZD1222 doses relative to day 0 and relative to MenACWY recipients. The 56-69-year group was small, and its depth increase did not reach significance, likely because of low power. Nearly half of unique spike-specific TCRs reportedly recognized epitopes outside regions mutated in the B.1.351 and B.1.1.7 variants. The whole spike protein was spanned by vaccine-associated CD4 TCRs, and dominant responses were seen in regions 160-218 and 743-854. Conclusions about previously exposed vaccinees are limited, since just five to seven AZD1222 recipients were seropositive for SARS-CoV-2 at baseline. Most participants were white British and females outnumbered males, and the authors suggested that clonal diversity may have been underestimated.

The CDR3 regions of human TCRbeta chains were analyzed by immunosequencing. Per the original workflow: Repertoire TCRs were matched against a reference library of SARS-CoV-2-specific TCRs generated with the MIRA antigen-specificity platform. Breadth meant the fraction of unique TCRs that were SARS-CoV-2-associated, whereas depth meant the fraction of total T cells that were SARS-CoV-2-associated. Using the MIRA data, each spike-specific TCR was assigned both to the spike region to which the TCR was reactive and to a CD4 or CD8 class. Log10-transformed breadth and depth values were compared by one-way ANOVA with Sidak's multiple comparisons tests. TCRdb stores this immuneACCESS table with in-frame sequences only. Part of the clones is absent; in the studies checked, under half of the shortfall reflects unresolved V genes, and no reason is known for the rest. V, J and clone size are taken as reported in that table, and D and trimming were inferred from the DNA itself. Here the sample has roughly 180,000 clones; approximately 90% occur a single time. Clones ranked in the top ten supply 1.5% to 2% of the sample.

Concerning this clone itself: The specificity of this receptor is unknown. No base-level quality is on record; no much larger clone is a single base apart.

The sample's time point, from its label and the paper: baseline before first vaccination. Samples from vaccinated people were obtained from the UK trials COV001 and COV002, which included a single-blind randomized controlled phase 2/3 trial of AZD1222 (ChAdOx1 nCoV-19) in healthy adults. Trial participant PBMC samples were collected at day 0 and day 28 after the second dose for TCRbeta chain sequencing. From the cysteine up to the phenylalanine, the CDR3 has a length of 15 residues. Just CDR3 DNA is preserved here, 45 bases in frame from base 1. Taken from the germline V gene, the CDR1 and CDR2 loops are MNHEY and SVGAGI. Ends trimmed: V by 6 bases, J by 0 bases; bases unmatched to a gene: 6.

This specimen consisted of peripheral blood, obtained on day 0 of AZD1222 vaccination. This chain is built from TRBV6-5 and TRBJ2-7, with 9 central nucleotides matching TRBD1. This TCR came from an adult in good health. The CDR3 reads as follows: CASRWGQGLSYEQYF. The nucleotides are TGTGCCAGCAGATGGGGACAGGGCCTCTCCTACGAGCAGTACTTC.